This T cell receptor (beta chain) came from a study of PD-1 blockade in classical Hodgkin lymphoma (dated by TCRdb to 2019 to 2021). Background for the entire study: Nivolumab dosing was 3 mg/kg intravenously every 2 weeks, continuing until either disease progression or unacceptable toxicity. The study used TCR beta sequencing and CyTOF to define a peripheral blood immune signature of response to PD-1 blockade in classical Hodgkin lymphoma. General findings and caveats noted by the study authors: Patients starting nivolumab less than 1 year after ASCT had lower diversity and were excluded from later analyses to avoid confounding by immune reconstitution. The study was limited to a single clinical trial cohort, and causes of repertoire differences, possibly disease activity or prior therapy, remained undefined. CD4+ but not CD8+ TCR diversity rose significantly by C4D1 (p=0.0027 vs p=0.16), most apparent in complete responders (p=0.02). Baseline TCR diversity was reported to be lower in newly diagnosed patients than in healthy donors, and even lower in relapsed/refractory patients. Trial patients achieving complete response had baseline diversity similar to newly diagnosed patients, whereas partial responders and progressors had significantly lower diversity.

Genomic DNA was isolated using the Qiagen DNeasy kit from unsorted PBMCs as well as from negatively selected CD4+ and CD8+ fractions. Amplification of TCR beta CDR3 regions was done by immunoSEQ multiplex PCR with primers that anneal to V and J segments. Amplification bias was minimized using a synthetic immune receptor repertoire, and residual bias was removed computationally after sequencing. The original pipeline was this. Custom Python scripts were used to quantify repertoire diversity as the Shannon entropy index. Unsorted, CD4+ and CD8+ repertoires were analyzed separately, except in combined analyses where CD4+ and CD8+ sequences were merged in silico. Clonal expansion was defined as a frequency increase of at least 2-fold after treatment compared with C1D1, and clones undetected at baseline were assigned a pseudocount of 0.5. Singleton clones were defined as clones with 0 or 1 copy at C1D1, and non-singleton clones were defined as clones with 2 or more copies. Clones expanded in unsorted samples were assigned a CD4+, CD8+ or unknown annotation through matching of protein sequences in sorted samples from the same patient. Diversity changes from C1D1 to C4D1 were tested in paired samples using Wilcoxon tests. TCRdb holds this immuneACCESS table with in-frame rearrangements only. Some clones are missing; in checked studies, unresolved V genes explain under half, and the rest has no known cause. V and J calls and clone size come straight from that table; D and trimming were deduced from the DNA. This sample gives tens of thousands of clones in total; just under 80% of them show up just once. Approximately 35% of the sample is in the top ten clones.

CDR1 and CDR2 are drawn from the germline V gene (reference sequence): MNHEY, SMNVEV. For this chain, trimming is 6 bases at the V end and 3 bases at the J end, and the number of junction bases without a gene match is 2. The CDR3 runs 12 residues from the cysteine to the phenylalanine. The retained sequence is limited to the CDR3, 36 bases, with the frame set at the first base. About this clone itself: Its binding antigen is unknown. No base quality information exists; no much larger clone differs at one position.

Taken with the paper, the label for time point translates to: cycle 4 day 1 (C4D1), after 6 weeks of nivolumab. Every trial patient had relapsed after autologous stem cell transplantation, and cohorts A, B and C differed in prior brentuximab vedotin exposure. A total of fewer than 70 patients with relapsed/refractory classical Hodgkin lymphoma made up the trial cohort, and each patient's best overall response was complete response, partial response or progressive disease. In the multi-cohort phase II CheckMate 205 trial, trial patients received single-agent nivolumab. An independent review committee assessed best overall response by applying the 2007 International Working Group response criteria. PBMCs from the trial were collected at three points: immediately before nivolumab initiation (C1D1), and during therapy at cycle 2 day 1 and cycle 4 day 1. Peripheral blood was collected in 8 mL Vacutainer Cell Preparation Tubes, from which PBMCs were isolated by centrifugation and then cryopreserved.

The sequence links TRBV27 to TRBJ2-7, and TRBD1 matches 7 of the central bases. Sequences were derived from peripheral blood mononuclear cells (PBMCs), sampled before the fourth cycle of nivolumab. This clonotype was sampled from a human donor with classical Hodgkin lymphoma. The nucleotide sequence reads as follows: TGTGCCAGCAGGGGGACAGTCTACGAGCAGTACTTC. This encodes CASRGTVYEQYF.